This T cell receptor beta chain stems from a study of T cells in tuberculosis. For the study at large: IGRA-negative adolescents, IGRA-positive adolescents with latent tuberculosis and adults with active tuberculosis formed this South African cohort. The study's findings and limits: Samples were chosen by availability of cryopreserved specimens.

Tuberculin skin test and IGRA determined adolescents' latent tuberculosis status at entry. To note about this clone: No antigen is known for it.

Germline V CDR1 and CDR2: SGHRS, YFSETQ. V was shortened by 4 bases and J by 1 base, with 11 bases between the two germline ends. There are 15 residues in the CDR3. Assay used: immunoSEQ multiplex PCR; TCRdb lists only in-frame clones, some missing. There are 25,000 to 30,000 clones in the sample; 90% to 95% occur only once, and roughly 5% lies in the top ten. The rearrangement uses TRBV5-1 and TRBJ2-2; maybe TRBD1 (5 bases). The sequence derives from a donor aged 10 to 29 with latent tuberculosis or without tuberculosis infection. Sequencing input: PBMCs. CDR3 protein: CASSPLDRNTGELFF. The CDR3 DNA reads TGCGCCAGCAGCCCCCTAGACAGGAACACCGGGGAGCTGTTTTTT.